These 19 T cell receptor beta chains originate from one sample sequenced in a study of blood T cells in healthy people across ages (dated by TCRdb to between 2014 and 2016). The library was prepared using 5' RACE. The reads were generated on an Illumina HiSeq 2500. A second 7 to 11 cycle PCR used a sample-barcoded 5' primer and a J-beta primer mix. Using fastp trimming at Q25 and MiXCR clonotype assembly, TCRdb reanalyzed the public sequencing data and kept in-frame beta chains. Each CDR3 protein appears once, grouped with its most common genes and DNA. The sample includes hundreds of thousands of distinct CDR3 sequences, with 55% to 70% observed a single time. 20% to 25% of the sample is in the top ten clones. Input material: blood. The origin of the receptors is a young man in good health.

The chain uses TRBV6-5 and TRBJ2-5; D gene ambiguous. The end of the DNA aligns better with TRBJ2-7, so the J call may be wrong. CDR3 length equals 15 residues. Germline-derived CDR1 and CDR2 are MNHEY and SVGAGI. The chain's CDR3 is CASSSRQDGSYEQYF. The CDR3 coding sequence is TGTGCCAGCAGTTCAAGACAAGATGGATCTTACGAGCAGTACTTC.

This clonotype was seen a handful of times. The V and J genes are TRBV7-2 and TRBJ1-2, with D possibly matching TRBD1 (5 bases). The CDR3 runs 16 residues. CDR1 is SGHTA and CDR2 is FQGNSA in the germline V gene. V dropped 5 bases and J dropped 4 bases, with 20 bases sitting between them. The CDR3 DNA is TGTGCCAGCAGCCTTTTATCGGGGCTAAGCTTCTATGGCTACACCTTC. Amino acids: CASSLLSGLSFYGYTF.

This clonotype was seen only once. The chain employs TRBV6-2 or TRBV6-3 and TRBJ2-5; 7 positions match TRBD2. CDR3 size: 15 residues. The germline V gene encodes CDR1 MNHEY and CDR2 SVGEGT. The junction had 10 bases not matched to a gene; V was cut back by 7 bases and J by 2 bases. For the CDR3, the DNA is TGTGCCAGCACCACCGGGGCGGGGGAACAAGAGACCCAGTACTTC. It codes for CASTTGAGEQETQYF.

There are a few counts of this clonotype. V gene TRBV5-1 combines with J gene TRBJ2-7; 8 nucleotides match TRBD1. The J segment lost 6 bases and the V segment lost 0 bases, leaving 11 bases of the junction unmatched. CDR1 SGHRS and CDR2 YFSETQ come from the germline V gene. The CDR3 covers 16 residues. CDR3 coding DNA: TGCGCCAGCAGCTTGGCGGGGACAGGCGGTTCACTCGAGCAGTACTTC. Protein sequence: CASSLAGTGGSLEQYF.

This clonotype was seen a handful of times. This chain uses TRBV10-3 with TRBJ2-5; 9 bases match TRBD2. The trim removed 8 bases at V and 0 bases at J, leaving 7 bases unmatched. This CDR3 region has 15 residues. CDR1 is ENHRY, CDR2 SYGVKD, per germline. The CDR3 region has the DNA TGTGCCATCGCACGAGGGACTAGCCACCAAGAGACCCAGTACTTC. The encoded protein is CAIARGTSHQETQYF.

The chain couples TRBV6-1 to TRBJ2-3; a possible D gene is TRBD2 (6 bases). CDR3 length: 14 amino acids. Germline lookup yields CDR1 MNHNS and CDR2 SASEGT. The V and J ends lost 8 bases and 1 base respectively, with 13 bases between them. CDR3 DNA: TGTGCCAGCGGGACGGGAGTCGGCACAGATACGCAGTATTTT. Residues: CASGTGVGTDTQYF.

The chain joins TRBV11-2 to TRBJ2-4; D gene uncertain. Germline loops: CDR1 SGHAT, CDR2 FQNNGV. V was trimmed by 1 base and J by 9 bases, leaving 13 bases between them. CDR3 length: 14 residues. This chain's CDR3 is CASSLAGSQSIQYF. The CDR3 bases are TGTGCCAGCAGCTTAGCCGGGTCTCAAAGCATTCAGTACTTC.

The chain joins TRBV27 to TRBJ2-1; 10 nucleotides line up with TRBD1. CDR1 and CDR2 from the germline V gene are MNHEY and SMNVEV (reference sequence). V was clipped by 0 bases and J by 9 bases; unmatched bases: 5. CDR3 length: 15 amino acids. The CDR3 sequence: CASSLSATGGSEQFF. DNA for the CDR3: TGTGCCAGCAGTTTATCGGCGACAGGGGGCAGTGAGCAGTTCTTC.

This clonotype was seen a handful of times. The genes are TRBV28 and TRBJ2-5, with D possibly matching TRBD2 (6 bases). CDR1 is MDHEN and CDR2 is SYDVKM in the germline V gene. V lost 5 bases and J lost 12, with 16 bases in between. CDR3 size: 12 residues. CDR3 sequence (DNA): TGTGCCAGCAGTACCCGGACCGAGCGGGAGTACTTC. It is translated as CASSTRTEREYF.

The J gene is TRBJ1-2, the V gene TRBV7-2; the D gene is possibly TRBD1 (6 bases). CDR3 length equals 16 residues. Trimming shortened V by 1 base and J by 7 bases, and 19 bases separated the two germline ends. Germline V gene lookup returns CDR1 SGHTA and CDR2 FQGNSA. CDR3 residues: CASSLGIGTSISGYTF. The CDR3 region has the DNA TGTGCCAGCAGCTTAGGGATAGGGACATCGATATCTGGCTACACCTTC.

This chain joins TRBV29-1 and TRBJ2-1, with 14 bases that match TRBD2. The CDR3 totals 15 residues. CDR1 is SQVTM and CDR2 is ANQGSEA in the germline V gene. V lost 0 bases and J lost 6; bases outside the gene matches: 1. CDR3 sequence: CSVEDGTSGSNEQFF. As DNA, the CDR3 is TGCAGCGTTGAAGACGGGACTAGCGGGAGCAATGAGCAGTTCTTC.

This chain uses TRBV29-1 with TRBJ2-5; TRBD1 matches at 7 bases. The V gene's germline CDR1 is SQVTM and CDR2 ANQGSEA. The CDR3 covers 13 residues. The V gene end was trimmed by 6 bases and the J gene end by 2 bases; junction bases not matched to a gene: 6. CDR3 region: CSVHRGVQETQYF. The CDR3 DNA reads TGCAGCGTGCACAGGGGAGTACAAGAGACCCAGTACTTC.

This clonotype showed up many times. CDR3 nucleotides: TGCAGTGCCCGGAGGAGCTCCTACGAGCAGTACTTC. Its protein is CSARRSSYEQYF. This sequence joins TRBV20-1 and TRBJ2-7; possibly TRBD2 for D (5 bases). The germline gives CDR1 DFQATT, CDR2 SNEGSKA (reference sequence). V lost 6 bases and J lost 0, with 9 bases in between. The CDR3 consists of 12 residues.

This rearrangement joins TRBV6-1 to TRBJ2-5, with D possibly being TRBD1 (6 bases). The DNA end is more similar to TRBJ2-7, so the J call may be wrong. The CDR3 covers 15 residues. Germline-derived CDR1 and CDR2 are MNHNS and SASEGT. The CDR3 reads CASSEEQGLIYEQYF. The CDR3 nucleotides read TGTGCCAGCAGTGAAGAGCAGGGGCTCATCTACGAGCAGTACTTC.

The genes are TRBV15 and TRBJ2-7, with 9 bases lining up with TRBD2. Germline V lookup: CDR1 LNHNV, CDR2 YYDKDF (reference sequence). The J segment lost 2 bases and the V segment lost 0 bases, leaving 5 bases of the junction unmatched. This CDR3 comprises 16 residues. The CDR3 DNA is TGTGCCACCAGCAGAGATGTGCTAGCGGGGACCTACGAGCAGTACTTC. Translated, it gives CATSRDVLAGTYEQYF.

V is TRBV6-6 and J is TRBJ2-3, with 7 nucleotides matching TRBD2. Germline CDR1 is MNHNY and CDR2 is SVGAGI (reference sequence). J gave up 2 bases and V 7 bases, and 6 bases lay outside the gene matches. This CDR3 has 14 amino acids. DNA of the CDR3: TGTGCCAGCACCACTAGCGACTTCACAGATACGCAGTATTTT. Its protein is CASTTSDFTDTQYF.

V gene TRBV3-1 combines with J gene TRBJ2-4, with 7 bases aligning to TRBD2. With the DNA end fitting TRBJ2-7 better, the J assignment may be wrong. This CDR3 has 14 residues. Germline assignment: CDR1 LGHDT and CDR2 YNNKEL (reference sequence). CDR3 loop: CASRAGPFCYEQYF. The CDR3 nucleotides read TGTGCCAGCAGAGCGGGACCGTTTTGTTACGAGCAGTACTTC.

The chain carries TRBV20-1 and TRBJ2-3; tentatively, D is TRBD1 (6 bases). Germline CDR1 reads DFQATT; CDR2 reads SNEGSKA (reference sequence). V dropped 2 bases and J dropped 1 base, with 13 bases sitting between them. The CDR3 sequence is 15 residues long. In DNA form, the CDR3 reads TGCAGTGCTAGAACCAGGACAGCCCGCACAGATACGCAGTATTTT. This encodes CSARTRTARTDTQYF.

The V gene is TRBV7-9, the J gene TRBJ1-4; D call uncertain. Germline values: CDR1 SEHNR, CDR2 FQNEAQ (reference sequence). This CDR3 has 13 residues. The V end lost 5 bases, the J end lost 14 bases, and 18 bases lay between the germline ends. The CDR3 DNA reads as TGTGCCAGCAGCCTAGACGCTACGGCGAGGCTGTTTTTT. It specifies CASSLDATARLFF.